Presented here are 15 T cell receptor beta chains from one specimen sequenced in a study of blood T cell repertoires in COVID-19. This table comes from immunoSEQ multiplex PCR, and its TCRdb copy is limited to in-frame clones, with some not included. The profile covers 400,000 to 500,000 clones, with about nine tenths appearing a single time and roughly 1.4% taken by the ten largest. Sequenced material: peripheral blood. The receptors stem from a woman in her 30s with active or convalescent COVID-19.

This clone appeared once. This sequence joins TRBV6-6 and TRBJ1-3, with D hard to call. The CDR3 is 16 amino acids. V lost 0 bases and J lost 8, with 17 bases in between. Germline V CDR1 and CDR2: MNHNY, SVGAGI (reference sequence). In nucleotides, the CDR3 is TGTGCCAGCAGTTACTCGACAAGGGAGGGTATAGACACCATATATTTT. This gives the protein CASSYSTREGIDTIYF.

The chain employs TRBV6-2 or TRBV6-3 and TRBJ2-5; 14 positions agree with TRBD2. There are 16 residues in the CDR3. V shed 2 bases, J shed 5 bases, and the junction held 4 bases outside the gene matches. Germline CDR1 is MNHEY and CDR2 is SVGEGT. The CDR3 loop reads CASSYPGTSGSETQYF. CDR3 in DNA: TGTGCCAGCAGTTACCCGGGGACTAGCGGGAGTGAGACCCAGTACTTC.

In DNA form, the CDR3 reads TGTGCCAGCAGCTCAGGACAGCGCCAAGAGACCCAGTACTTC. Translated, it gives CASSSGQRQETQYF. The rearrangement uses TRBV7-9 and TRBJ2-5; weak D call: TRBD1 (6 bases). The CDR3 totals 14 residues. Looked up from germline, CDR1 is SEHNR and CDR2 is FQNEAQ (reference sequence). The ends were cut back, 4 bases at V and 1 base at J, with 10 bases in the middle.

In DNA, the CDR3 is TGTGCCACCAGTGATCCTCTAGGGCCTAGCGGGGGGGATACGCAGTATTTT. It is translated as CATSDPLGPSGGDTQYF. The V call is TRBV24-1, the J call TRBJ2-3; TRBD2 matches 11 bases. The CDR3 contains 17 residues. CDR1 and CDR2 (germline): KGHDR, SFDVKD. J gave up 6 bases and V 3 bases, and 10 bases lay outside the gene matches.

The chain joins TRBV19 to TRBJ1-2; TRBD1 aligns across 8 bases. Germline values: CDR1 LNHDA, CDR2 SQIVND (reference sequence). The CDR3 runs 16 residues. The V and J ends lost 4 bases and 4 bases, in that order; junction bases with no gene match: 11. This chain's CDR3 is CASSTPGGAHCYGYTF. CDR3 DNA: TGTGCCAGTAGTACACCAGGGGGCGCGCACTGCTATGGCTACACCTTC.

V and J are TRBV7-2 and TRBJ2-3, with D perhaps matching TRBD2 (5 bases). The CDR3 has 14 amino acids. Trimming stripped 2 bases from V and 4 bases from J, with 10 bases between. The germline CDR1 and CDR2 sequences are SGHTA and FQGNSA. Written as DNA, the CDR3 is TGTGCCAGCAGCTTAATCGGGGTCCCAGATACGCAGTATTTT. Protein: CASSLIGVPDTQYF.

This chain joins TRBV2 and TRBJ2-2; D is undetermined. Looked up from germline, CDR1 is SNHLY and CDR2 is FYNNEI. This CDR3 comprises 14 residues. The ends were cut back, 7 bases at V and 6 bases at J, with 15 bases in the middle. For the CDR3, the DNA is TGTGCCAGCATAGGAGACTCCTCGTCCGGGGAGCTGTTTTTT. Translation gives CASIGDSSSGELFF.

The V and J genes are TRBV14 and TRBJ2-3; 14 bases are a match to TRBD2. This CDR3 is built from 18 residues. V gave up 1 base and J gave up 5 bases; unmatched junction bases: 8. The germline V gene encodes CDR1 SGHDN and CDR2 FVKESK. The CDR3 reads CASSQGLAGGPWLDTQYF. CDR3 in DNA: TGTGCCAGCAGCCAAGGACTAGCGGGAGGGCCGTGGTTAGATACGCAGTATTTT.

The J gene is TRBJ2-1, the V gene TRBV11-1, with TRBD2 as a possible D gene (5 bases). V was cut by 5 bases and J by 0 bases, with 8 bases left in between. From germline, CDR1 is SGHAT and CDR2 FQDESV (reference sequence). This CDR3 region has 14 residues. CDR3 coding DNA: TGTGCCAGCAGCCCTACTAGCTCCTACAATGAGCAGTTCTTC. Its translation: CASSPTSSYNEQFF. Full variable domain (remainder filled in from reference TRBV11-1 and TRBJ2-1): EAEVAQSPRYKITEKSQAVAFWCDPISGHATLYWYRQILGQGPELLVQFQDESVVDDSQLPKDRFSAERLKGVDSTLKIQPAELGDSAMYLCASSPTSSYNEQFFGPGTRLTVL.

The chain joins TRBV29-1 to TRBJ1-2, with 7 positions matching TRBD1. The CDR3 contains 15 residues. Germline assignment: CDR1 SQVTM and CDR2 ANQGSEA. The trim removed 4 bases at V and 1 base at J, leaving 9 bases unmatched. CDR3 coding DNA: TGCAGCGTTGCAGCGCCCGGACAGGTTAACTATGGCTACACCTTC. Protein: CSVAAPGQVNYGYTF.

The chain couples TRBV10-3 to TRBJ1-2; 7 bases line up with TRBD1. The CDR3 has 13 residues. With V trimmed by 6 bases and J by 4 bases, 5 bases remained unmatched. CDR1 is ENHRY, CDR2 SYGVKD, per germline. In DNA, the CDR3 is TGTGCCATCAGCCGGGGACAGAGCTATGGCTACACCTTC. This encodes CAISRGQSYGYTF.

J is TRBJ1-5 and V is TRBV6-5, with a weak D call TRBD1 (6 bases). CDR1 is MNHEY, CDR2 SVGAGI, per germline. Trimming took off 6 bases at V and 5 bases at J, with 11 bases between the two ends. The length of the CDR3 is 13 residues. CDR3 sequence (DNA): TGTGCCAGCAGAGAGGGGGGGGATCAGCCCCAGCATTTT. It translates to CASREGGDQPQHF.

This clone appeared a single time. The chain recombines TRBV29-1 with TRBJ1-1, with D perhaps matching TRBD1 (5 bases). This CDR3 has 16 residues. The germline V and J ends were trimmed by 4 bases and 0 bases, with 18 bases remaining between them. The germline CDR1 and CDR2 sequences are SQVTM and ANQGSEA. CDR3: CSVVTGGRSMNTEAFF. The DNA of the CDR3 is TGCAGCGTTGTTACAGGCGGCCGAAGCATGAACACTGAAGCTTTCTTT.

The CDR3 coding sequence is TGCGCCAGCAGCCAAGATACTAGCGCAACATACAATGAGCAGTTCTTC. Translated, it gives CASSQDTSATYNEQFF. J is TRBJ2-1 and V is TRBV4-1; the match to TRBD2 covers 7 bases. Germline V lookup: CDR1 MGHRA, CDR2 YSYEKL. The V gene end was trimmed by 0 bases and the J gene end by 4 bases; junction bases not matched to a gene: 6. The CDR3 is 16 amino acids.

This chain connects TRBV19 to TRBJ1-5, with 8 bases that match TRBD1. The V gene's germline CDR1 is LNHDA and CDR2 SQIVND (reference sequence). The junction had 10 bases not matched to a gene; V was cut back by 5 bases and J by 7 bases. The CDR3 extends over 15 amino acids. The CDR3 loop reads CASSPSGGAAQPQHF. DNA of the CDR3: TGTGCCAGTAGTCCGTCAGGGGGCGCGGCGCAGCCCCAGCATTTT.